These 4 T cell receptor beta chains were sequenced from one sample in a study of T cell repertoires in cytomegalovirus infection. TCRdb redid the calling of the reads with MiXCR, one entry per CDR3 protein. The sample records hundreds of thousands of distinct CDR3 sequences, approximately 10% being singletons. Material: PBMCs. The receptor set was obtained from a human donor in good health (CMV status not recorded). Some clones in this sample may be carry-over from other donors' samples.

V usage is TRBV20-1 and J usage is TRBJ2-7; the match to TRBD2 covers 9 bases. V shed 1 base and J 6 bases; nucleotides not matched to a gene: 7. The CDR3 consists of 14 residues. CDR1 and CDR2 (germline): DFQATT, SNEGSKA (reference sequence). CDR3 DNA: TGCAGTGCTAGAGGCCAGCGGGGGGCCCCCGAGCAGTACGTC. Amino acid sequence: CSARGQRGAPEQYV.

This clonotype was observed at least ten times. V gene TRBV6-1 combines with J gene TRBJ1-1; 8 bases align to TRBD1. The germline V gene has CDR1 MNHNS and CDR2 SASEGT. The CDR3 totals 16 residues. Germline trimming cut 5 bases from V and 1 base from J; bases unmatched to any gene: 9. The CDR3 loop is CASSYGQGFGNTEAFF. Written as DNA, the CDR3 is TGTGCCAGCAGTTATGGACAGGGTTTTGGGAACACTGAAGCTTTCTTT.

The V call is TRBV18, the J call TRBJ2-2; the D gene is possibly TRBD1 (6 bases). Trimming removed 0 bases from V and 1 base from J, with 15 bases in between. The germline CDR1 and CDR2 sequences are KGHSH and LQKENI. The CDR3 length is 18 residues. CDR3 in amino acids: CASSPPWRQVGNTGELFF. The CDR3 DNA follows: TGTGCCAGCTCACCACCGTGGAGACAGGTCGGGAACACCGGGGAGCTGTTTTTT.

This clonotype was seen more than once but under ten times. The V gene is TRBV20-1, the J gene TRBJ2-1; 10 bases fit TRBD2. The CDR3 runs 13 residues. The V and J ends lost 8 bases and 2 bases, in that order; junction bases with no gene match: 3. The V gene's germline CDR1 is DFQATT and CDR2 SNEGSKA (reference sequence). The CDR3 loop reads CSRTSGTYNEQFF. The DNA for the CDR3 is TGCAGTCGGACTAGCGGCACCTACAATGAGCAGTTCTTC.